This T cell receptor (beta chain) was recovered during a study of regulatory T cells in long-lasting Graves disease. General observations from the study: Favoring TRBV28, TRBJ1-2 and TRBJ2-5 was a feature seen in persistent disease.

Combining iRepertoire HTBI primers with Arm-PCR of CDR3 regions, the authors built TCR beta libraries. TCRdb ran MiXCR on the multiplex PCR reads and lists one entry per CDR3 protein. The data contain about 460,000 distinct CDR3 sequences, around 13% of them singletons. This clonotype occurred many times. Its antigen is unknown. The time point was: newly diagnosed GD, antithyroid drugs for less than 3 months. From RNA extracted from PBMCs, the TCR library was made. V dropped 5 bases and J dropped 2 bases, with 12 bases sitting between them. Germline V CDR1 and CDR2: SGHAT, FQNNGV. The CDR3 has 14 amino acids. The sample also formed part of further work on T cells in Graves' hyperthyroidism and ophthalmopathy. As that report states: Ophthalmopathy was separated from stable hyperthyroidism by a 13 V-J model.

The chain combines TRBV11-2 with TRBJ1-1; perhaps TRBD1 as D (6 bases). The sequence came from a woman in her forties or fifties with Graves disease. The specimen was peripheral blood mononuclear cells (PBMCs), collected at new diagnosis, from a patient treated with antithyroid drugs. The CDR3 DNA reads TGTGCCAGCAGCGCCGGACAGATAAACACTGAAGCTTTCTTT. It translates to CASSAGQINTEAFF.